The source of this T cell receptor (beta chain) is a study of response to subunit inactivated influenza vaccine. This clonotype was seen repeatedly, ten times or more. The CDR3 is 17 residues long. The V and J ends lost 7 bases and 0 bases, in that order; junction bases with no gene match: 12. Germline values: CDR1 MNHNS, CDR2 SASEGT. TCRdb recomputed calls from the RT-PCR reads with MiXCR, one row per CDR3 protein. The data contain about 500,000 distinct CDR3 sequences, about 7.2% of them seen just once; the ten biggest clones take up roughly 14%. The chain uses TRBV6-1 and TRBJ2-1; 7 bases map to TRBD2. The TCR was taken from a man in his fifties or sixties who received an inactivated influenza vaccine. The sample here was PBMCs from blood, taken 23 months after vaccination. The CDR3 loop is CASKGIGGGSSYNEQFF. As DNA, the CDR3 is TGTGCCAGCAAGGGGATCGGCGGGGGAAGCTCCTACAATGAGCAGTTCTTC.